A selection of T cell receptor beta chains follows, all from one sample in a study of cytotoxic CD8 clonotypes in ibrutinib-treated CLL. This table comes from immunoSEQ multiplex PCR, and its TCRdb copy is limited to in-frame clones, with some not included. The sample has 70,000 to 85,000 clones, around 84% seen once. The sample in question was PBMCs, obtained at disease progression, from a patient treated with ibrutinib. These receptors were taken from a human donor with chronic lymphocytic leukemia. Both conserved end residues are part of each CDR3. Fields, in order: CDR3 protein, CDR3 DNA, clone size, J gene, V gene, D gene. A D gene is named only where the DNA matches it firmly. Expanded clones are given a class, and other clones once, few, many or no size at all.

CDR3 protein: CASSSDGGPLFF
CDR3 DNA: TGTGCCAGCAGCTCGGATGGGGGCCCACTGTTTTTT
clone size: NA
J gene: TRBJ1-4
V gene: TRBV5-4
D gene: NA

CDR3 protein: CASEPPLSTEAFF
CDR3 DNA: TGTGCTAGTGAACCTCCTCTCAGCACTGAAGCTTTCTTT
clone size: NA
J gene: TRBJ1-1
V gene: TRBV12-5
D gene: NA

CDR3 protein: CASSRTGVGYGYTF
CDR3 DNA: TGTGCCAGCAGCCGGACAGGCGTCGGCTATGGCTACACCTTC
clone size: NA
J gene: TRBJ1-2
V gene: TRBV14
D gene: TRBD1

CDR3 protein: CASSQMTGLGTGELFF
CDR3 DNA: TGTGCCAGCAGCCAGATGACAGGACTCGGCACCGGGGAGCTGTTTTTT
clone size: NA
J gene: TRBJ2-2
V gene: TRBV11-2
D gene: NA

CDR3 protein: CASSQDRPSYEQYF
CDR3 DNA: TGCGCCAGCAGCCAAGATCGCCCCTCCTACGAGCAGTACTTC
clone size: NA
J gene: TRBJ2-7
V gene: TRBV4-1
D gene: NA

CDR3 protein: CAISRGQVYGYTF
CDR3 DNA: TGTGCCATCAGCAGGGGGCAGGTCTATGGCTACACCTTC
clone size: few
J gene: TRBJ1-2
V gene: TRBV10-3
D gene: TRBD1

CDR3 protein: CASSFSDYNEKLFF
CDR3 DNA: TGCGCCAGCAGCTTCTCGGACTATAATGAAAAACTGTTTTTT
clone size: few
J gene: TRBJ1-4
V gene: TRBV5-1
D gene: NA

CDR3 protein: CASRSDSNTEAFF
CDR3 DNA: TGTGCCAGCAGGTCGGACAGTAACACTGAAGCTTTCTTT
clone size: NA
J gene: TRBJ1-1
V gene: TRBV25-1
D gene: NA

CDR3 protein: CASSVRSLNTEAFF
CDR3 DNA: TGTGCCAGCAGTGTTCGCAGTTTGAACACTGAAGCTTTCTTT
clone size: NA
J gene: TRBJ1-1
V gene: TRBV2
D gene: NA

CDR3 protein: CASSTGLAENIQYF
CDR3 DNA: TGTGCCAGTAGTACCGGACTAGCGGAAAACATTCAGTACTTC
clone size: NA
J gene: TRBJ2-4
V gene: TRBV19
D gene: TRBD2

CDR3 protein: CASSPSQDVRTEAFF
CDR3 DNA: TGTGCCAGCTCACCCTCACAGGATGTCCGCACTGAAGCTTTCTTT
clone size: NA
J gene: TRBJ1-1
V gene: TRBV18
D gene: NA

CDR3 protein: CASSLEGGSYNEQFF
CDR3 DNA: TGTGCCAGCAGCTTAGAAGGGGGCTCCTACAATGAGCAGTTCTTC
clone size: NA
J gene: TRBJ2-1
V gene: TRBV7-3
D gene: NA

CDR3 protein: CASSARSQLAKNIQYF
CDR3 DNA: TGTGCCAGCAGTGCTCGCAGCCAACTAGCCAAAAACATTCAGTACTTC
clone size: NA
J gene: TRBJ2-4
V gene: TRBV2
D gene: NA

CDR3 protein: CASSDRDISGYTF
CDR3 DNA: TGTGCCAGCAGCGACCGGGACATCAGTGGCTACACCTTC
clone size: NA
J gene: TRBJ1-2
V gene: TRBV7-6
D gene: NA

CDR3 protein: CASSPPGPESYEQYF
CDR3 DNA: TGTGCCAGCTCACCTCCGGGACCGGAGTCCTACGAGCAGTACTTC
clone size: NA
J gene: TRBJ2-7
V gene: TRBV18
D gene: NA

CDR3 protein: CASRDSSLGWFNYGYTF
CDR3 DNA: TGTGCCAGCAGGGATTCGAGTTTGGGTTGGTTTAACTATGGCTACACCTTC
clone size: NA
J gene: TRBJ1-2
V gene: TRBV14
D gene: NA

CDR3 protein: CASSVTVQETQYF
CDR3 DNA: TGTGCCAGCAGTGTGACAGTACAAGAGACCCAGTACTTC
clone size: few
J gene: TRBJ2-5
V gene: TRBV2
D gene: NA

CDR3 protein: CASSFWSGNEQFF
CDR3 DNA: TGTGCCAGCAGCTTTTGGTCCGGCAATGAGCAGTTCTTC
clone size: NA
J gene: TRBJ2-1
V gene: TRBV11-2
D gene: NA

CDR3 protein: CSVGIYYGYTF
CDR3 DNA: TGCAGCGTTGGGATCTACTATGGCTACACCTTC
clone size: many
J gene: TRBJ1-2
V gene: TRBV29-1
D gene: NA

CDR3 protein: CARGDNTGELFF
CDR3 DNA: TGTGCCAGGGGCGACAACACCGGGGAGCTGTTTTTT
clone size: NA
J gene: TRBJ2-2
V gene: TRBV6-1
D gene: NA

CDR3 protein: CASSLSSGAPRGAFF
CDR3 DNA: TGTGCCAGCAGCTTAAGCTCAGGGGCCCCCCGAGGAGCTTTCTTT
clone size: NA
J gene: TRBJ1-1
V gene: TRBV7-9
D gene: NA

CDR3 protein: CASSPVRAPGELFF
CDR3 DNA: TGTGCCAGCAGCCCCGTCAGGGCCCCCGGGGAGCTGTTTTTT
clone size: NA
J gene: TRBJ2-2
V gene: TRBV2
D gene: NA

CDR3 protein: CASSPGTVSNEKLFF
CDR3 DNA: TGCGCCAGCAGCCCTGGGACAGTGTCTAATGAAAAACTGTTTTTT
clone size: many
J gene: TRBJ1-4
V gene: TRBV4-1
D gene: TRBD1

CDR3 protein: CASTPELNTGELFF
CDR3 DNA: TGTGCCAGCACTCCAGAACTGAACACCGGGGAGCTGTTTTTT
clone size: many
J gene: TRBJ2-2
V gene: TRBV2
D gene: NA